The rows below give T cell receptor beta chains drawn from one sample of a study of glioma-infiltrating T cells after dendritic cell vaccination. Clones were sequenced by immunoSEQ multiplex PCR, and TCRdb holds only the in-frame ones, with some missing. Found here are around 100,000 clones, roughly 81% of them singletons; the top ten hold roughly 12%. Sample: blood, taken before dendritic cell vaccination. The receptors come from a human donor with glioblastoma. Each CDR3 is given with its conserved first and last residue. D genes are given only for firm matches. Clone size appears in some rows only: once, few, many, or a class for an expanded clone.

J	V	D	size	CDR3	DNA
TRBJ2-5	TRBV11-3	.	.	CASSFAETQYF	TGTGCCAGCAGCTTCGCGGAGACCCAGTACTTC
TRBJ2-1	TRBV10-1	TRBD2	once	CASSEISGASYNEQFF	TGCGCCAGCAGTGAGATTAGCGGGGCAAGCTACAATGAGCAGTTCTTC
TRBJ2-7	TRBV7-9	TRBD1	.	CASSSIPAGGRYEQYF	TGTGCCAGCAGCTCGATCCCCGCAGGGGGTCGGTACGAGCAGTACTTC
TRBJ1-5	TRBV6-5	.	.	CASSISTIQPQHF	TGTGCCAGCAGTATATCGACAATCCAGCCCCAGCATTTT
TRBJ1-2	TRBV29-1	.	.	CSVEGRGGYTF	TGCAGCGTTGAAGGAAGGGGTGGCTACACCTTC
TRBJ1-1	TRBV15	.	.	CATSRDLAVTEAFF	TGTGCCACCAGCAGAGATCTGGCAGTCACTGAAGCTTTCTTT
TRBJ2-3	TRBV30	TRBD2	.	CAWSVSGGSADTQYF	TGTGCCTGGAGTGTTAGCGGGGGTAGCGCAGATACGCAGTATTTT
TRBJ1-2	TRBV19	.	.	CASSIDKNYGYTF	TGTGCCAGTAGTATAGATAAAAACTATGGCTACACCTTC
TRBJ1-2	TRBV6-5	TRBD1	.	CASSGQGYGYTF	TGTGCCAGCAGTGGACAGGGCTATGGCTACACCTTC
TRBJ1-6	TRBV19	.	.	CASSIGTGNNSPLHF	TGTGCCAGTAGTATCGGGACTGGGAATAATTCACCCCTCCACTTT
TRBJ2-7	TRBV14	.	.	CASSPWRGLGEYEQYF	TGTGCCAGCAGCCCCTGGCGGGGGCTGGGGGAGTACGAGCAGTACTTC
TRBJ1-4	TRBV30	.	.	CAFGTLGEKLFF	TGTGCCTTCGGGACTTTGGGGGAAAAACTGTTTTTT
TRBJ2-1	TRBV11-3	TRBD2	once	CASSLVAGDSNEQFF	TGTGCCAGCAGCTTAGTAGCGGGGGACTCCAATGAGCAGTTCTTC
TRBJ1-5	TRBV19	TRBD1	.	CASSPGQGLDQPQHF	TGTGCCAGTAGCCCCGGACAGGGGTTAGATCAGCCCCAGCATTTT
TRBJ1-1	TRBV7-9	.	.	CASSSSNGEVPEAFF	TGTGCCAGCAGCTCCTCCAATGGCGAGGTGCCTGAAGCTTTCTTT
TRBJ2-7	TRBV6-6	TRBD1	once	CASSIGQGGDEQYF	TGTGCCAGCAGCATAGGACAGGGAGGAGACGAGCAGTACTTC
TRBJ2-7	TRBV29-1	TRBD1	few	CSVYGTGESEQYF	TGCAGCGTCTACGGGACAGGGGAGAGCGAGCAGTACTTC
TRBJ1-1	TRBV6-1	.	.	CASREFGKMNTEAFF	TGTGCCAGCAGGGAGTTTGGTAAAATGAACACTGAAGCTTTCTTT
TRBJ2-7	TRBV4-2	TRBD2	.	CASSQSGLADNLSYEQYF	TGTGCCAGCAGCCAATCAGGACTAGCGGATAACCTCTCCTACGAGCAGTACTTC
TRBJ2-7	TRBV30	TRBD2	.	CAGGGTGGPGEQYF	TGTGCCGGGGGGGGTACGGGGGGGCCCGGCGAGCAGTACTTC
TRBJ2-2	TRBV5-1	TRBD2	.	CASSPRGGQAGELFF	TGCGCCAGCAGCCCGCGGGGGGGCCAAGCCGGGGAGCTGTTTTTT
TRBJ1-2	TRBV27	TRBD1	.	CASRGQGHYGYTF	TGTGCCAGCAGGGGACAGGGGCACTATGGCTACACCTTC
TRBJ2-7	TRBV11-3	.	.	CASSLDAQGEQYF	TGTGCCAGCAGCTTAGATGCTCAGGGCGAGCAGTACTTC
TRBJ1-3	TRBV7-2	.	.	CASSSGGSGNTIYF	TGTGCCAGCAGCTCCGGAGGCTCTGGAAACACCATATATTTT
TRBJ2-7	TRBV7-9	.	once	CASSLSPTGLDYEQYF	TGTGCCAGCAGCTTAAGTCCGACAGGCCTAGACTACGAGCAGTACTTC
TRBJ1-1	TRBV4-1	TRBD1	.	CASSQAQGGTEAFF	TGCGCCAGCAGCCAAGCACAGGGGGGAACTGAAGCTTTCTTT
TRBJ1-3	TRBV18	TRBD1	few	CASSPRDSRNTIYF	TGTGCCAGCTCACCCCGGGACAGCCGAAACACCATATATTTT
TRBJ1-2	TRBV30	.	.	CAWSDDFNYGYTF	TGTGCCTGGAGTGACGACTTTAACTATGGCTACACCTTC
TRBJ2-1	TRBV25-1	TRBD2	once	CASSELGRGGIRGNEQFF	TGTGCCAGCAGTGAATTAGGGCGGGGGGGCATTAGAGGCAATGAGCAGTTCTTC
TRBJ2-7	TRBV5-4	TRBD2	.	CASSLAGGADEQYF	TGTGCCAGCAGCTTGGCGGGGGGGGCAGACGAGCAGTACTTC
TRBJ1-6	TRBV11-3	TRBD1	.	CASSLGQENSPLHF	TGTGCCAGCAGCTTGGGACAGGAGAATTCACCCCTCCACTTT
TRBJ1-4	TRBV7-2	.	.	CASSLGPNYNEKLFF	TGTGCCAGCAGCTTAGGCCCCAACTATAATGAAAAACTGTTTTTT
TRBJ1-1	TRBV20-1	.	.	CSARGNTEAFF	TGCAGTGCTAGGGGCAACACTGAAGCTTTCTTT
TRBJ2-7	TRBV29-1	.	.	CSVEKGNDEQYF	TGCAGCGTTGAAAAGGGGAACGACGAGCAGTACTTC
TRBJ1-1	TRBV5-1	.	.	CASSLEGANTEAFF	TGCGCCAGCAGCTTGGAAGGGGCGAACACTGAAGCTTTCTTT
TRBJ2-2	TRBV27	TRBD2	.	CASRTRTSGANTGELFF	TGTGCCAGCAGGACTCGGACTAGCGGGGCTAACACCGGGGAGCTGTTTTTT
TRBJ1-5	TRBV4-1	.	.	CASSQVGGTPRNQPQHF	TGCGCCAGCAGCCAAGTCGGGGGGACGCCGCGCAATCAGCCCCAGCATTTT
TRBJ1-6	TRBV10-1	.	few	CASSEKLPNSPLHF	TGCGCCAGCAGTGAAAAACTACCTAATTCACCCCTCCACTTT
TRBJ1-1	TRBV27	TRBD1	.	CASLSLTGGNTEAFF	TGTGCCAGCCTATCCCTCACAGGGGGTAACACTGAAGCTTTCTTT
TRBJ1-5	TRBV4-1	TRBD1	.	CASSKGQGGNQPQHF	TGCGCCAGCAGCAAGGGACAGGGTGGCAATCAGCCCCAGCATTTT
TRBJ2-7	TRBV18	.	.	CASSPGWAYSYEQYF	TGTGCCAGCTCACCAGGATGGGCATATTCCTACGAGCAGTACTTC
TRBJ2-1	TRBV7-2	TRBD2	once	CASRRAGANYNEQFF	TGTGCCAGCAGGAGAGCGGGGGCAAACTACAATGAGCAGTTCTTC
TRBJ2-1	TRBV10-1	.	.	CASSGSSVYNEQFF	TGCGCCAGCAGTGGGTCAAGCGTTTACAATGAGCAGTTCTTC
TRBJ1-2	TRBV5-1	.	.	CASSPGQLLYGYTF	TGCGCCAGCAGCCCTGGACAGCTCCTCTATGGCTACACCTTC
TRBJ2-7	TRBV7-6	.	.	CASSLRGDRLSEQYF	TGTGCCAGCAGCTTAAGGGGGGACAGATTAAGCGAGCAGTACTTC
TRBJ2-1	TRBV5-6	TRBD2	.	CASSLQTSGGPEQFF	TGTGCCAGCAGCTTGCAGACTAGCGGGGGGCCTGAGCAGTTCTTC
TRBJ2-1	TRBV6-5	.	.	CASSYDTPSGLEQFF	TGTGCCAGCAGTTACGACACACCTTCAGGACTAGAGCAGTTCTTC
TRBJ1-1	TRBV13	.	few	CASSLGQNTEAFF	TGTGCCAGCAGCTTAGGACAGAACACTGAAGCTTTCTTT
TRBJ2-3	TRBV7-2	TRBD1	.	CASSLDGQGVDTDTQYF	TGTGCCAGCAGCTTAGATGGACAGGGGGTCGACACAGATACGCAGTATTTT